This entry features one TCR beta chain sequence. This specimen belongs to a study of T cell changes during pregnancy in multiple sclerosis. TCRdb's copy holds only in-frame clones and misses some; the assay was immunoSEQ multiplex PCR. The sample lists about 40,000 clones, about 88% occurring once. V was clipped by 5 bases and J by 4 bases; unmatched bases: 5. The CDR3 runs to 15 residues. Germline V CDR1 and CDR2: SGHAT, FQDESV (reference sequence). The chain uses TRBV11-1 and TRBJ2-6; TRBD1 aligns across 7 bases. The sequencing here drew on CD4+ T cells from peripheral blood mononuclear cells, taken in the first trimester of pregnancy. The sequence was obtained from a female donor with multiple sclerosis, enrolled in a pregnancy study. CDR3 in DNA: TGTGCCAGCAGCCGAGACAGGGCCGGGGCCAACGTCCTGACTTTC. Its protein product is CASSRDRAGANVLTF.